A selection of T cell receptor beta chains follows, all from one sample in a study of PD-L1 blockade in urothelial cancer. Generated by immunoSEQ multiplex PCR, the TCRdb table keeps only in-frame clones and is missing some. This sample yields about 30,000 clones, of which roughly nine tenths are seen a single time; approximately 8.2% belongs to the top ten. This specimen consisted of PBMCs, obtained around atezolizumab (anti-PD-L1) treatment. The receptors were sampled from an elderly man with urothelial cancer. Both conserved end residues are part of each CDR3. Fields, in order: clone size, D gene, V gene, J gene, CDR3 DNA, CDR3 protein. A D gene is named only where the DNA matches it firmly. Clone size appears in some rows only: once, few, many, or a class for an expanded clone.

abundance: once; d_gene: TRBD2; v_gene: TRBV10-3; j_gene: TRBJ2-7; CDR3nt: TGTGCCATCAGTGATTTGACTAGCGCCCCCCACGAGCAGTACTTC; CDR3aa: CAISDLTSAPHEQYF
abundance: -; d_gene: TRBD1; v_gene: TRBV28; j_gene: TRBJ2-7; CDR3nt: TGTGCCAGCAGTCAAACCCCTCCGGGACAGGGCTACGAGCAGTACTTC; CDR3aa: CASSQTPPGQGYEQYF
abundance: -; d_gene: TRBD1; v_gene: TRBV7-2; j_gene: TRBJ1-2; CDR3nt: TGTGCCAGCAGCTTAGACCCGGGACAGGGGATTACTGGGGGCTACACCTTC; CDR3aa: CASSLDPGQGITGGYTF
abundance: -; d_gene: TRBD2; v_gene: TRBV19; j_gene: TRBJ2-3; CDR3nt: TGTGCCAGTAGTTCCACGCGACTAGCGGGGTTCCCTGATACGCAGTATTTT; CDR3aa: CASSSTRLAGFPDTQYF
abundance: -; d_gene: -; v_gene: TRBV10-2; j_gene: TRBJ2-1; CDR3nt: TGCGCCAGCAGTGAGCCTAGACGGAGCTCCTACAATGAGCAGTTCTTC; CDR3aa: CASSEPRRSSYNEQFF
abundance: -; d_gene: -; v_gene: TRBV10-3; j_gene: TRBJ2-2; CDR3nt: TGTGCCATCAGGGGGGAGGCTGAGATCGGGGAGCTGTTTTTT; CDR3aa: CAIRGEAEIGELFF
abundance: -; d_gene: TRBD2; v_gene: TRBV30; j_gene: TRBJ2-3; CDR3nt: TGTGCCTGGAGTGTGGTTCCGGGACTAGCGGGGAGCACGGATACGCAGTATTTT; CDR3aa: CAWSVVPGLAGSTDTQYF
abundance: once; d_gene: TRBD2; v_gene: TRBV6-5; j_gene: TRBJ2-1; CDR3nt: TGTGCCAGCAGTTACGAGCGGGAGTTTGGGAATGAGCAGTTCTTC; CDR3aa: CASSYEREFGNEQFF
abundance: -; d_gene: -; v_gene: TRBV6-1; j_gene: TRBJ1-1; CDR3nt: TGTGCCAGCAGTGGCGAACGGACAATTCCTGAGGAAGCTTTCTTT; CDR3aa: CASSGERTIPEEAFF
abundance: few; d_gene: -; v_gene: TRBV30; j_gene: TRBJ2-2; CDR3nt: TGTGCCTGGAGATACGCCAGGAACACCGGGGAGCTGTTTTTT; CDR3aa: CAWRYARNTGELFF
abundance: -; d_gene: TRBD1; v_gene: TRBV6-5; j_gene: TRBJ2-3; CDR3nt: TGTGCCAGCAGGAAACAGGGGGTCAGCACAGATACGCAGTATTTT; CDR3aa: CASRKQGVSTDTQYF
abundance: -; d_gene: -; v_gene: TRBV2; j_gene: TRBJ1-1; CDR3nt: TGTGCCAGCAGGAGAGACACTGAAGCTTTCTTT; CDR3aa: CASRRDTEAFF
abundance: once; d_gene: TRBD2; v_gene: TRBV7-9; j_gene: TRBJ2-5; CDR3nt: TGTGCCAGCAGCTTAGCGCTAGCGGGGGGGAGAACGCAAGAGACCCAGTACTTC; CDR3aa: CASSLALAGGRTQETQYF
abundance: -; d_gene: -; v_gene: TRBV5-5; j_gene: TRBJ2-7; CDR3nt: TGTGCCAGCAGTTTACAGGACTACGAGCAGTACTTC; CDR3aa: CASSLQDYEQYF
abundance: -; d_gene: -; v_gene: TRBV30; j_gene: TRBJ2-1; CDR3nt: TGTGCCTGGTCAGGGGAGATCTACAATGAGCAGTTCTTC; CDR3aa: CAWSGEIYNEQFF
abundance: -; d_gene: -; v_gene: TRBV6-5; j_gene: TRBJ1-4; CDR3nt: TGTGCCAGCAGTACACGGGGTGCGGCTAATGAAAAACTGTTTTTT; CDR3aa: CASSTRGAANEKLFF
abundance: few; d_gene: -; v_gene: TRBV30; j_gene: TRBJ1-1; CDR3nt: TGTGCCTGGAGTACCCGGTTCACTGAAGCTTTCTTT; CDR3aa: CAWSTRFTEAFF
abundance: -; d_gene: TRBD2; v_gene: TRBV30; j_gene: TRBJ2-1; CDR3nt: TGTGCCTGGACCGAAGGAATAGCGGGGTACAATGAGCAGTTCTTC; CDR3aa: CAWTEGIAGYNEQFF
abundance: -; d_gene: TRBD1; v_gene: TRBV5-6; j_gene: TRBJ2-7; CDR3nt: TGTGCCAGCAGCTTGGATAGGACAGGGGTCGGCTACGAGCAGTACTTC; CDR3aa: CASSLDRTGVGYEQYF
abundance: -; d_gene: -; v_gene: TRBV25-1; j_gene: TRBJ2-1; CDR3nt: TGTGCCAGCAGTGAATCGGAACAGGGCCGTAATGAGCAGTTCTTC; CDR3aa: CASSESEQGRNEQFF
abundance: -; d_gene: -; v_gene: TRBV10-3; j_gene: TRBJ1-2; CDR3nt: TGTGCCATCAGTCTTAGTATAGGGGACAACGGCTACACCTTC; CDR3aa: CAISLSIGDNGYTF
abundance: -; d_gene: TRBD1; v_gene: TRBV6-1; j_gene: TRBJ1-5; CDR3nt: TGTGCCAGCAGTGAAAACCGACAGGGCGGGAATCAGCCCCAGCATTTT; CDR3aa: CASSENRQGGNQPQHF
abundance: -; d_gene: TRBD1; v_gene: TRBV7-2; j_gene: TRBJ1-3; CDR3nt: TGTGCCAGCAGCCTAAGGACAGGCCAAGTTGCTGGAAACACCATATATTTT; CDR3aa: CASSLRTGQVAGNTIYF
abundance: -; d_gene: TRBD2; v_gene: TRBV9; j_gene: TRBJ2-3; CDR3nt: TGTGCCAGCAGCGTCCTGACTAGCGGGGCCACAGATACGCAGTATTTT; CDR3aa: CASSVLTSGATDTQYF
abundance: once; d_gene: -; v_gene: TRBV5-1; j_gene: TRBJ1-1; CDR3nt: TGCGCCAGCAGCCAGAACGAAATGGTGTTCTTT; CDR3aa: CASSQNEMVFF
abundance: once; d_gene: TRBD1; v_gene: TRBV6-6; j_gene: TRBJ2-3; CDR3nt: TGTGCCAGCAGTCGAACAGGGGCCCTCACAGATACGCAGTATTTT; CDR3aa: CASSRTGALTDTQYF
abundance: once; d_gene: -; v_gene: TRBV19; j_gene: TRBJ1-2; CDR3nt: TGTGCCAGTAGTCCCCCCGTCAGGCGGCGGGATGGCTACACCTTC; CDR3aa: CASSPPVRRRDGYTF
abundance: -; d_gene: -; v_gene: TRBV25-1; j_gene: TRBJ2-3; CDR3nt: TGTGCCAGCAGTGACTTCACAGATACGCAGTATTTT; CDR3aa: CASSDFTDTQYF
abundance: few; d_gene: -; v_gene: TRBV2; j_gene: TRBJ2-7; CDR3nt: TGTGCCAGCAGTGAGGGAGCGGGCAGTGACTACGAGCAGTACTTC; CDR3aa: CASSEGAGSDYEQYF
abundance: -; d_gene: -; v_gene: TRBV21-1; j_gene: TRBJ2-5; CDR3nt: TGTGCCAGCAGCAAAGTTGGAGCCAGTAGCGGGAGCTCTGAGACCCAGTACTTC; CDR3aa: CASSKVGASSGSSETQYF
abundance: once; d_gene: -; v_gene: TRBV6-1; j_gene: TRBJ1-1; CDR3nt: TGTGCCAGCAAAAGGAAGAGGGACACGGACACTGAAGCTTTCTTT; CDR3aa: CASKRKRDTDTEAFF
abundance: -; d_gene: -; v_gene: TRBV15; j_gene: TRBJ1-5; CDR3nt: TGTGCCACCAGCAGCCCGGGAGGTATCAATCAGCCCCAGCATTTT; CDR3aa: CATSSPGGINQPQHF
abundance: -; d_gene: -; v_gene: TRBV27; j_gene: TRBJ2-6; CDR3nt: TGTGCCAGCAGTACTACAATATACAACTCTGGGGCCAACGTCCTGACTTTC; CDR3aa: CASSTTIYNSGANVLTF
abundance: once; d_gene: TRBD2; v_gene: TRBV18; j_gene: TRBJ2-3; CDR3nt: TGTGCCAGCTCACCCCAAGGACTAGCGGGAGAGAGGCAGTATTTT; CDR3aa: CASSPQGLAGERQYF
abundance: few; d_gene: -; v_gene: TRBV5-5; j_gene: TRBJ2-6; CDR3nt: TGTGCCAGCAGCTTGAGCTCTACCCGGAGATCAGGGGCCAACGTCCTGACTTTC; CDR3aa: CASSLSSTRRSGANVLTF
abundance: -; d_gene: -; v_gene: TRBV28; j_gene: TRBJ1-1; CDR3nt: TGTGCCAGCAGTGAGAGGACAACTGAAGCTTTCTTT; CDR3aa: CASSERTTEAFF
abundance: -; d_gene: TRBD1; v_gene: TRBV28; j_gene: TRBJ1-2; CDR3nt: TGTGCCAGCAGTTCTACCGGGACAGGGGGAGGTGGCTACACCTTC; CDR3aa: CASSSTGTGGGGYTF
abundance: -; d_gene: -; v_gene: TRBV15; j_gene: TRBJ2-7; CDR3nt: TGTGCCACCAGCAGAGCAAACACGGCCCCGGGCGAGCAGTACTTC; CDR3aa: CATSRANTAPGEQYF
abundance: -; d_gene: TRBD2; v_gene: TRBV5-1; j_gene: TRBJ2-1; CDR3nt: TGCGCCAGCAGCTGGCGAGCGGGAGGGAACAATGAGCAGTTCTTC; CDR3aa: CASSWRAGGNNEQFF
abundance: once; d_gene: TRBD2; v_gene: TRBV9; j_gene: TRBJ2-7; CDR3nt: TGTGCCAGCTCAGCGGGGGCCTACGAGCAGTACTTC; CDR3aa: CASSAGAYEQYF
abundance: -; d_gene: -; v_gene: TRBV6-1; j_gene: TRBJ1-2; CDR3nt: TGTGCCAGCAGACAGGGTTGGGGCTACACCTTC; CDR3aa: CASRQGWGYTF
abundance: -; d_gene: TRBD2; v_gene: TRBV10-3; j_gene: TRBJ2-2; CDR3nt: TGTGCCATCAACAACGGGAGGGTGCAAAAATACGTACGGAACACCGGGGAGCTGTTTTTT; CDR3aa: CAINNGRVQKYVRNTGELFF
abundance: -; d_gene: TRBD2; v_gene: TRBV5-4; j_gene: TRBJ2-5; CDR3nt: TGTGCCAGCAGCTTAAGGACTAGCGGGAGTTTCGTAGAGACCCAGTACTTC; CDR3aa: CASSLRTSGSFVETQYF
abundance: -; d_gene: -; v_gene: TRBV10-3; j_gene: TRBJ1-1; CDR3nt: TGTGCCATTACGGGGGGGGCGGTTCGCCCTGAAGCTTTCTTT; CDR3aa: CAITGGAVRPEAFF
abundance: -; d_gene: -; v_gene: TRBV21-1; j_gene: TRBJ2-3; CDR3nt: TGTGCCAGCAGCAAAAGGGACCTTTTTGAGCGGGAGGGTGGGGCGCAGTATTTT; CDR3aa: CASSKRDLFEREGGAQYF
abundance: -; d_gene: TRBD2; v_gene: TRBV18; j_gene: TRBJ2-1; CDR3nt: TGTGCCAGCTCACCGGGTCTAGCGGGAACCAATGAGCAGTTCTTC; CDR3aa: CASSPGLAGTNEQFF
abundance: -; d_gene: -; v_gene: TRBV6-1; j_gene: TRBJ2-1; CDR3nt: TGTGCCAGCAGTCCCCCGGGCCTAGCACCGTTCTTC; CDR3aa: CASSPPGLAPFF
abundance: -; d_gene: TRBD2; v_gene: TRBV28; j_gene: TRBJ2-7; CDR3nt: TGTGCCAGCAGTTTCGGGGGGGGGAGTGGGCGCGAGCAGTACTTC; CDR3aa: CASSFGGGSGREQYF
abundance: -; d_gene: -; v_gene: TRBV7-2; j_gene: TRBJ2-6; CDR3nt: TGTGCCAGCAGCTCTCAGGGCAGGGAATCTGGGGCCAACGTCCTGACTTTC; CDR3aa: CASSSQGRESGANVLTF
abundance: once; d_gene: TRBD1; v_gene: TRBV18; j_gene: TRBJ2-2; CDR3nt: TGTGCCAGCTCGTCCGGGACAGGGTACATCGGGGAGCTGTTTTTT; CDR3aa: CASSSGTGYIGELFF